This T cell receptor (beta chain) appears in the sequencing data of a study of blood T cell repertoires in COVID-19. Study context: From the United States, Italy and Spain came samples of acute and convalescent COVID-19. PBMCs, B-cell-depleted T cells, or T cells were the source of the cDNA or gDNA that made up the material.

In the original analysis: Amplification from reference gene primers served as the basis for estimated nucleated cell counts. Some clones are missing from TCRdb's copy, which holds only in-frame ones; the method was immunoSEQ multiplex PCR. That table is the source of V, J and clone size, and D and trimming were worked out from the DNA. This table holds tens of thousands of clones, 86% found once. Germline loops: CDR1 MNHEY, CDR2 SVGEGT. The trim removed 2 bases at V and 0 bases at J, leaving 3 bases unmatched. The CDR3 consists of 15 residues. The V call is TRBV6-2 or TRBV6-3, the J call TRBJ2-5; TRBD1 agrees at 7 bases. Sequencing was performed on peripheral blood. The sequence was obtained from a woman older than 75 with acute or convalescent COVID-19. CDR3 nucleotides: TGTGCCAGCAGTTACGACAGGGAACACCAAGAGACCCAGTACTTC. It encodes CASSYDREHQETQYF.